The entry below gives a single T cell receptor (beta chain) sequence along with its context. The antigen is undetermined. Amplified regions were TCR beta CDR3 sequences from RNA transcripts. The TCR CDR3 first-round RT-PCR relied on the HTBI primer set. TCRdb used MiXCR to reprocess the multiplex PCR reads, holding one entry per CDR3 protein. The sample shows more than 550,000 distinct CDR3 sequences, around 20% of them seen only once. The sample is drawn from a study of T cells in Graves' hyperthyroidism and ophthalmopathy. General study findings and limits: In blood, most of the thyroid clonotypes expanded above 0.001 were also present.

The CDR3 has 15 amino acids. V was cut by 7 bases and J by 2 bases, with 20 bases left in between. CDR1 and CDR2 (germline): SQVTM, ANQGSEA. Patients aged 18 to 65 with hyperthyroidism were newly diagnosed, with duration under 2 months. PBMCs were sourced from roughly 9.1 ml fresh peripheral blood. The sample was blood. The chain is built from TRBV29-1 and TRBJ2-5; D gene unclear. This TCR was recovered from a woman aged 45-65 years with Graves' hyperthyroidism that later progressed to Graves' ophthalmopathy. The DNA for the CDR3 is TGCAGCGCCCTAGAACCGGTTCGGTTACAAGAGACCCAGTACTTC. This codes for CSALEPVRLQETQYF.